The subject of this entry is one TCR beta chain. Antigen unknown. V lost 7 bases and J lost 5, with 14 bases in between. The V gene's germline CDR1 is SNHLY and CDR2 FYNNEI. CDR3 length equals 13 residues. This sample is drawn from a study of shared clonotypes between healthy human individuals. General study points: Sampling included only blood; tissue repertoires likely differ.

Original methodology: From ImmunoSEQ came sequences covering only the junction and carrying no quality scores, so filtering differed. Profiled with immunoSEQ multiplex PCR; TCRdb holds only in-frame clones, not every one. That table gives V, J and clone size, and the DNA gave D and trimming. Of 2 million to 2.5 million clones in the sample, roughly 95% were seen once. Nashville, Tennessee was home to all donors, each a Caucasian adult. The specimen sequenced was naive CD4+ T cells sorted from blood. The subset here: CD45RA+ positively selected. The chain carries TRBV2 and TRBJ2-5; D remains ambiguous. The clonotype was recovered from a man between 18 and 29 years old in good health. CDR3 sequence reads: CASNLIRRETQYF. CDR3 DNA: TGTGCCAGCAACTTGATACGGCGGGAGACCCAGTACTTC.